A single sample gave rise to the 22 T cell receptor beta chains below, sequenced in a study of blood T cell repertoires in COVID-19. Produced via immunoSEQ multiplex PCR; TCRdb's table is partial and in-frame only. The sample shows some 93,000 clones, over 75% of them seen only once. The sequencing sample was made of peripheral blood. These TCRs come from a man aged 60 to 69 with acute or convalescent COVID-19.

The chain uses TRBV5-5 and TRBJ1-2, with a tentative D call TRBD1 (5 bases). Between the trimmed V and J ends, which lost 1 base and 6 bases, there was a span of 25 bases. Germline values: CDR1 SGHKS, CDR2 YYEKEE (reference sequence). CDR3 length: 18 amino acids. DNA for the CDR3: TGTGCCAGCAGCTTGTTAGGAGGAAGAGACGCCGGGACTAATGGCTACACCTTC. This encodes CASSLLGGRDAGTNGYTF. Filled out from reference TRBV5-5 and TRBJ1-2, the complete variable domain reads DAGVTQSPTHLIKTRGQQVTLRCSPISGHKSVSWYQQVLGQGPQFIFQYYEKEERGRGNFPDRFSARQFPNYSSELNVNALLLGDSALYLCASSLLGGRDAGTNGYTFGSGTRLTVV.

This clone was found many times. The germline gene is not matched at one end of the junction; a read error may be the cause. As DNA, the CDR3 is TGCGCCAGCAGCCAAGATACTAGCAGAGATACGCAGTATTTT. Encoded protein: CASSQDTSRDTQYF. The gene calls are TRBV4-3 and TRBJ2-3; tentatively, D is TRBD2 (6 bases). This CDR3 has 14 amino acids. The germline CDR1 and CDR2 sequences are LGHNA and YSLEER.

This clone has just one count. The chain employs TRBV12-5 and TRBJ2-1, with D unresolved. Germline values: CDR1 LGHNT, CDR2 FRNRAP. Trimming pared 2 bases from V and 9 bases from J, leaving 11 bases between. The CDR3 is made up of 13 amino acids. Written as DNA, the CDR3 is TGTGCTAGTGGTTTGTCTCCTCTCGGTGAGCAGTTCTTC. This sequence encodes CASGLSPLGEQFF.

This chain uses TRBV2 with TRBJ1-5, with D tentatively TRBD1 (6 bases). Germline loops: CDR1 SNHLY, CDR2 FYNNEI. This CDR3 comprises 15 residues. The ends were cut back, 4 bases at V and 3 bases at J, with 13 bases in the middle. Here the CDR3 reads CASSVRGAVNQPQHF. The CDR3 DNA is TGTGCCAGCAGTGTACGGGGGGCTGTCAATCAGCCCCAGCATTTT.

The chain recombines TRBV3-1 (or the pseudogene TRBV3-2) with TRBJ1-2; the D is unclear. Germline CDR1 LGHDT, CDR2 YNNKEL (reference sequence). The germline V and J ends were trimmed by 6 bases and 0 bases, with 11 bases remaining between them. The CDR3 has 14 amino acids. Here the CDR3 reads CASSPRAANYGYTF. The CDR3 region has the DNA TGTGCCAGCAGTCCTCGTGCAGCTAACTATGGCTACACCTTC.

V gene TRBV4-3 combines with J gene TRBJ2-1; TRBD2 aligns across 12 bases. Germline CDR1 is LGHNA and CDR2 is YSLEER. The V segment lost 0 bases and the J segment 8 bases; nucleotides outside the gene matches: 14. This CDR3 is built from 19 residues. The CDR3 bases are TGCGCCAGCAGCCAAGATTGGGCTAGCGGGGGGGCTTTTTCAGATGAGCAGTTCTTC. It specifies CASSQDWASGGAFSDEQFF.

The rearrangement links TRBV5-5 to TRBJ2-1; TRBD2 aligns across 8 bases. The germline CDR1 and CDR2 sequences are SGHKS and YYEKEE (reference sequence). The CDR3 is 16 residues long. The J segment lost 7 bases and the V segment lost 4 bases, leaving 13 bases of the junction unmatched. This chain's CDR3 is CASSPRGSGIYNEQFF. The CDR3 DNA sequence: TGTGCCAGCAGCCCCCGAGGTAGCGGGATATATAATGAGCAGTTCTTC.

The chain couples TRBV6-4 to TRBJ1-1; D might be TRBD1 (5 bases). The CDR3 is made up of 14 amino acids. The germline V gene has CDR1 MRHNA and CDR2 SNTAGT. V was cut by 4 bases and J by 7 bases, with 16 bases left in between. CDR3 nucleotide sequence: TGTGCCAGCAGTGTCGGTAGGGGATCGGGTGAAGCTTTCTTT. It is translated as CASSVGRGSGEAFF.

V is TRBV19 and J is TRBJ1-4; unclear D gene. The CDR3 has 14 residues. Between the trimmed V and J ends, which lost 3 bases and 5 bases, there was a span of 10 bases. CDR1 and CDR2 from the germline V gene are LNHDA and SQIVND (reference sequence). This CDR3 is CASSIYRGNEKLFF. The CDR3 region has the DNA TGTGCCAGTAGTATCTACAGAGGGAATGAAAAACTGTTTTTT. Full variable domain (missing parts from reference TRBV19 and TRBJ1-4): DGGITQSPKYLFRKEGQNVTLSCEQNLNHDAMYWYRQDPGQGLRLIYYSQIVNDFQKGDIAEGYSVSREKKESFPLTVTSAQKNPTAFYLCASSIYRGNEKLFFGSGTQLSVL.

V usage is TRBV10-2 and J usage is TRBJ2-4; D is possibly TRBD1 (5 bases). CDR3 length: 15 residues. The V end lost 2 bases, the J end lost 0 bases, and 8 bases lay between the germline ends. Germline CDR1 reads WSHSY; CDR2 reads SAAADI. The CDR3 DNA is TGCGCCAGCAGTGAGGTGGGGCGAGCCAAAAACATTCAGTACTTC. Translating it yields CASSEVGRAKNIQYF.

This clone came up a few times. The CDR3 loop reads CASRLADYNEQFF. The CDR3 DNA reads as TGCGCCAGCAGACTAGCGGATTACAATGAGCAGTTCTTC. The gene calls are TRBV5-1 and TRBJ2-1; TRBD2 matches 8 bases. Germline CDR1 is SGHRS and CDR2 is YFSETQ. The CDR3 has 13 amino acids. Trimming at V came to 5 bases and at J to 4 bases, leaving 2 bases not matched to a gene.

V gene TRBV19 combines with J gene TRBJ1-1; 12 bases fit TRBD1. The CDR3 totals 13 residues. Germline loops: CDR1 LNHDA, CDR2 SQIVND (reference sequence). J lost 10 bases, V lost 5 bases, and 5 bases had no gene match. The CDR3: CASSPGQGARAFF. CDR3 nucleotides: TGTGCCAGTAGTCCGGGACAGGGGGCTCGAGCTTTCTTT.

The CDR3 reads CASSLVGGAFF. CDR3 nucleotide sequence: TGTGCCAGCAGCTTAGTAGGGGGAGCTTTCTTT. This chain links TRBV13 with TRBJ1-1, with a weak D call TRBD1 (6 bases). Germline CDR1 and CDR2: PRHDT and FYEKMQ (reference sequence). Trimming removed 1 base from V and 10 bases from J, with 7 bases in between. This CDR3 is built from 11 residues.

As DNA, the CDR3 is TGCGCCAGCAGCTTGTCTTTCGGGACCCAGTACTTC. This gives the protein CASSLSFGTQYF. The chain couples TRBV5-1 to TRBJ2-5; D remains unclear. CDR1 SGHRS and CDR2 YFSETQ come from the germline V gene. V shed 1 base and J shed 7 bases, with 8 bases lying between them. CDR3 size: 12 residues.

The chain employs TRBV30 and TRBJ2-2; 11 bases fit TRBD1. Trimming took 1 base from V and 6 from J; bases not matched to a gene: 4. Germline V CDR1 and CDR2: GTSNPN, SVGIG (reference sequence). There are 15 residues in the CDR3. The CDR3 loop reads CAWSDGTGGPGELFF. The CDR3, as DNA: TGTGCCTGGAGTGACGGGACAGGGGGGCCCGGGGAGCTGTTTTTT.

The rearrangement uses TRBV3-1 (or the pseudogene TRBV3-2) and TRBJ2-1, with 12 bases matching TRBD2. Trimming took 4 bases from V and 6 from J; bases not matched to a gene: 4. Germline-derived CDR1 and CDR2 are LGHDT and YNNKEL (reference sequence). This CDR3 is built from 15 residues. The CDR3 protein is CASSPRLAGANEQFF. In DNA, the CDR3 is TGTGCCAGCAGCCCCCGACTAGCGGGAGCCAATGAGCAGTTCTTC.

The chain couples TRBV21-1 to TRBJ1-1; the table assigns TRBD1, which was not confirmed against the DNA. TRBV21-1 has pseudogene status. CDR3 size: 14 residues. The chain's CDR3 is CASSKRPGDTEAFF. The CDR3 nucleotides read TGTGCCAGCAGCAAAAGGCCAGGGGACACTGAAGCTTTCTTT.

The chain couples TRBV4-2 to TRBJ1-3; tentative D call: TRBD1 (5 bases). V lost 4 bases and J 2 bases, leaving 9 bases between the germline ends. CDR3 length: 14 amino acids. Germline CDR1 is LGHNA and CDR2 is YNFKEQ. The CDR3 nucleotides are TGTGCCAGCAGCCCCAGGGTACCTGGAAACACCATATATTTT. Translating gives CASSPRVPGNTIYF.

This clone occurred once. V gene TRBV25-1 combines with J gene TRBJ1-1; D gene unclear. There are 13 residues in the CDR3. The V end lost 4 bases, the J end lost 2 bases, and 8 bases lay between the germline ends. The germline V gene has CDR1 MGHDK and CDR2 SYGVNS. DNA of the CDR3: TGTGCCAGCAGTGTGGCAGGAAACACTGAAGCTTTCTTT. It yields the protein CASSVAGNTEAFF.

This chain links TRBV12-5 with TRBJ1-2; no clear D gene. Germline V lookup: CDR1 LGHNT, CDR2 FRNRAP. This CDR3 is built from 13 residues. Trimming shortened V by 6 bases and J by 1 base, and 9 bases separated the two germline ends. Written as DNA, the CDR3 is TGTGCTAGTGGGACATCTCTTAACTATGGCTACACCTTC. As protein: CASGTSLNYGYTF.

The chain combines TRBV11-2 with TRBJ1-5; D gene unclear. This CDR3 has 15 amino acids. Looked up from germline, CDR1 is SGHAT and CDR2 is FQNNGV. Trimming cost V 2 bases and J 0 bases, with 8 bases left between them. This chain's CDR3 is CASSLNSYSNQPQHF. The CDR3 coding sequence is TGTGCCAGCAGCTTAAACAGTTATAGCAATCAGCCCCAGCATTTT.

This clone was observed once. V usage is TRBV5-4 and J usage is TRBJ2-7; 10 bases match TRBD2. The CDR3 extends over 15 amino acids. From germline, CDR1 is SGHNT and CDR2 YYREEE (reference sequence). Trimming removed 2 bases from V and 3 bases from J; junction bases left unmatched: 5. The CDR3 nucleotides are TGTGCCAGCAGCTTCTCACTAGCGGGGAACTACGAGCAGTACTTC. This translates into CASSFSLAGNYEQYF.